This is a list of T cell receptor beta chains from one sample in a study of T cell responses to AZD1222 COVID-19 vaccine. Sequencing was performed with immunoSEQ multiplex PCR; in TCRdb, only in-frame clones are kept and a portion is missing. Among roughly 120,000 clones listed, 87% were seen once. The specimen comprised peripheral blood, sampled on day 0 of AZD1222 vaccination. Receptors were obtained from an adult in good health. Both conserved end residues are part of each CDR3. The D gene is left open where the match is weak. Some rows have no size entry. The others give once, few or many, or a class for an expanded clone.

V,size,D,J,CDR3,DNA
TRBV7-6,.,.,TRBJ1-1,CASSLVTASTEAFF,TGTGCCAGCAGCTTAGTTACGGCCTCCACTGAAGCTTTCTTT
TRBV7-6,once,.,TRBJ1-1,CASSLFRPTQGFEAFF,TGTGCCAGCAGCTTATTTCGTCCGACGCAGGGGTTCGAAGCTTTCTTT
TRBV3-1/TRBV3-2,.,.,TRBJ1-2,CASSQARHYGYTF,TGTGCCAGCAGCCAAGCCAGGCACTATGGCTACACCTTC
TRBV6-5,.,.,TRBJ1-2,CASSYSPGHLNYGYTF,TGTGCCAGCAGTTACTCCCCGGGACACCTAAACTATGGCTACACCTTC
TRBV18,.,.,TRBJ1-5,CASSPGVNQPQHF,TGTGCCAGCTCACCAGGGGTGAATCAGCCCCAGCATTTT
TRBV4-3,.,TRBD1,TRBJ1-6,CASSQDLGQGGNSPLHF,TGCGCCAGCAGCCAAGACTTAGGACAGGGCGGGAATTCACCCCTCCACTTT
TRBV4-1,.,.,TRBJ1-2,CASSFSTGDFYGYTF,TGCGCCAGCAGCTTCTCCACTGGCGACTTTTATGGCTACACCTTC
TRBV6-2/TRBV6-3,.,.,TRBJ2-3,CASSYSKGLGDTQYF,TGTGCCAGCAGTTACTCGAAAGGACTGGGTGATACGCAGTATTTT
TRBV6-5,.,.,TRBJ1-1,CASSYYQGEAEAFF,TGTGCCAGCAGTTACTATCAGGGTGAAGCCGAAGCTTTCTTT
TRBV24-1,.,TRBD1,TRBJ2-2,CATSGTANTGELFF,TGTGCCACCTCCGGGACAGCGAACACCGGGGAGCTGTTTTTT